Below, 2 T cell receptor beta chains from the same sample are listed, as sequenced in a study of shared clonotypes between healthy human individuals. Measured with immunoSEQ multiplex PCR; TCRdb has only the in-frame clones, and not every one. Of 2 million to 2.5 million clones listed, 85% to 95% were seen once; the top ten hold 0.1% to 0.15%. Sequencing used naive CD4+ T cells sorted from blood. As to subset: CD45RA+ positively selected. All receptors derive from a man aged 18 to 29 in good health.

The count of this clone is one. The CDR3: CAWTLYALAGGADTQYF. The CDR3 DNA reads as TGTGCCTGGACCCTATATGCACTAGCGGGAGGAGCAGATACGCAGTATTTT. The chain uses TRBV30 and TRBJ2-3, with TRBD2 matching 12 bases. This CDR3 spans 17 amino acids. With V trimmed by 4 bases and J by 4 bases, 12 bases remained unmatched. Per the germline V gene, CDR1 is GTSNPN and CDR2 is SVGIG (reference sequence).

This rearrangement joins TRBV11-3 to TRBJ2-7, with D maybe TRBD1 (5 bases). The CDR3 loop spans 13 amino acids. The V end lost 3 bases, the J end lost 6 bases, and 12 bases lay between the germline ends. Germline CDR1 is SGHNT and CDR2 is YENEEA. In DNA, the CDR3 is TGTGCCAGCAGCTTTACCCAGGGTACCGAGCAGTACTTC. Protein: CASSFTQGTEQYF.